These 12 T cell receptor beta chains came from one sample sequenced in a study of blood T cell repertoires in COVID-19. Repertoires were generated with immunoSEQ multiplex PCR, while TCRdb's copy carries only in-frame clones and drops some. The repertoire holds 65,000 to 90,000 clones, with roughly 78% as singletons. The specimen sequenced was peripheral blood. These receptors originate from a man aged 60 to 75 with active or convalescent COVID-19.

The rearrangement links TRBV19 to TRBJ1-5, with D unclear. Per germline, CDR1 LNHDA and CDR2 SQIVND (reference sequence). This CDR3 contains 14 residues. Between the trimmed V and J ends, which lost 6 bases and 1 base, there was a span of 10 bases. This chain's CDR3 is CASRGDWSNQPQHF. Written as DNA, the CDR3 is TGTGCCAGTAGGGGAGATTGGAGCAATCAGCCCCAGCATTTT.

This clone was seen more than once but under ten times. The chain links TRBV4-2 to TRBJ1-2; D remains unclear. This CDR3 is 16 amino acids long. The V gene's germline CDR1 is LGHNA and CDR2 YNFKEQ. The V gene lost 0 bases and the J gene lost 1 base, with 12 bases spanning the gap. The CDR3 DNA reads TGTGCCAGCAGCCAAGATCCGTTCGGGGATAACTATGGCTACACCTTC. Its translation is CASSQDPFGDNYGYTF.

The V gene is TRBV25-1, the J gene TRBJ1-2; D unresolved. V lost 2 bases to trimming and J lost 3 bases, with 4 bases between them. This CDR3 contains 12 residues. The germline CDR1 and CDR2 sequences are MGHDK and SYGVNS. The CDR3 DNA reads TGTGCCAGCAGTGAACAGTACTATGGCTACACCTTC. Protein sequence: CASSEQYYGYTF.

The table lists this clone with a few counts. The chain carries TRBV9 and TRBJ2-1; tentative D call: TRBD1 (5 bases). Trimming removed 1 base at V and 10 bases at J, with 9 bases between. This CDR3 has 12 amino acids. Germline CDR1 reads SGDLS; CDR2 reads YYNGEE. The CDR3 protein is CASSVNDREQFF. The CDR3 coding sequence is TGTGCCAGCAGCGTAAACGACAGAGAGCAGTTCTTC.

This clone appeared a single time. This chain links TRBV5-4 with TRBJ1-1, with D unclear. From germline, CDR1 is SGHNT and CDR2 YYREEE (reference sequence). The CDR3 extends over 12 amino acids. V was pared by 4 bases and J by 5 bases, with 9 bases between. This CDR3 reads CASSAIRTEAFF. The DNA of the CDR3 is TGTGCCAGCAGCGCGATCAGGACTGAAGCTTTCTTT.

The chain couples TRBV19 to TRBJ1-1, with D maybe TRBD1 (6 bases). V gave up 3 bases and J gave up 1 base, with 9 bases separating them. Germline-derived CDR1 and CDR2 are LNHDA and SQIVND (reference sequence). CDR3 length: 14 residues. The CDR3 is CASSIAGENTEAFF. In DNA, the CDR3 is TGTGCCAGTAGTATCGCAGGGGAGAACACTGAAGCTTTCTTT.

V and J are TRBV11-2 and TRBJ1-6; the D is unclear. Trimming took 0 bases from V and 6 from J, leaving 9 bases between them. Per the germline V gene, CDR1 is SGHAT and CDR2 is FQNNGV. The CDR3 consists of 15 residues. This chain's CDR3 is CASSLESVPNSPLHF. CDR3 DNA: TGTGCCAGCAGCTTAGAGTCAGTCCCTAATTCACCCCTCCACTTT.

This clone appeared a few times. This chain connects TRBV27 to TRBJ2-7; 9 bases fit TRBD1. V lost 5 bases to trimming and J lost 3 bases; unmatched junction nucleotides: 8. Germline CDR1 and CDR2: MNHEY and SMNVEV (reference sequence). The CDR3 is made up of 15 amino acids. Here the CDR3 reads CASSRRPGQGYEQYF. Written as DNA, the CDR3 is TGTGCCAGCAGTCGACGCCCGGGACAGGGCTACGAGCAGTACTTC.

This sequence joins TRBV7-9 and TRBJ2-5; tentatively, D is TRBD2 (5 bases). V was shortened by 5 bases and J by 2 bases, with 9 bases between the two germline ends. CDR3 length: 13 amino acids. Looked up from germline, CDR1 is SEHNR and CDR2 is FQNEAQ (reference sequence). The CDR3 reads CASSPGLQETQYF. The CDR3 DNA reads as TGTGCCAGCAGCCCCGGACTTCAAGAGACCCAGTACTTC.

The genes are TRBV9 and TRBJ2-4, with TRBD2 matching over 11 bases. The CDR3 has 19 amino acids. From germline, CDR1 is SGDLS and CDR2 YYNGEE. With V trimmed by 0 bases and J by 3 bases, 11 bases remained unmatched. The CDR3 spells CASSVVAGGTPRSKNIQYF. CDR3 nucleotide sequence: TGTGCCAGCAGCGTAGTAGCGGGGGGGACCCCCAGAAGCAAAAACATTCAGTACTTC.

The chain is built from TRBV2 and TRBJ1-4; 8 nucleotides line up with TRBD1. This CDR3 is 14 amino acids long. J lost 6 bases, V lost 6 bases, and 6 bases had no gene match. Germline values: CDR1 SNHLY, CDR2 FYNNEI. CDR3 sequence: CASRGQGMYEKLFF. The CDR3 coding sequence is TGTGCCAGCAGAGGACAGGGAATGTATGAAAAACTGTTTTTT.

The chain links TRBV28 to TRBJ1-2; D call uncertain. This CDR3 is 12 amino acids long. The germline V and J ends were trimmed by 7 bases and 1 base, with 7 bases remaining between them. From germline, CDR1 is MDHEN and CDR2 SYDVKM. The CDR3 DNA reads TGTGCCAGCACTTCGTATAACTATGGCTACACCTTC. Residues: CASTSYNYGYTF.